This is a list of T cell receptor beta chains from one sample in a study of OX40 agonist ivuxolimab in advanced cancers. Here immunoSEQ multiplex PCR was the method, and the copy in TCRdb shows in-frame clones only, minus some. The sample lists approximately 70,000 clones, around 90% occurring once. Specimen: CD4+ or CD8+ T cells sorted from blood, collected in a trial of the OX40 agonist ivuxolimab. These receptors were obtained from an adult with an advanced solid tumor such as melanoma, head and neck, liver or kidney cancer. Each CDR3 is given with its conserved first and last residue. A D gene is named only where the DNA matches it firmly. Some rows have no size entry. The others give once, few or many, or a class for an expanded clone.

CDR3 DNA	CDR3 protein	V gene	J gene	D gene	clone size
TGTGCCAGCAGCTTACGACGCCACGCCGGGACAGGTCCTGGAAACACCATATATTTT	CASSLRRHAGTGPGNTIYF	TRBV7-2	TRBJ1-3	TRBD1	-
TGTGCCACCAGCAGACCCGGGGCAGAAAGGGAGACCCAGTACTTC	CATSRPGAERETQYF	TRBV15	TRBJ2-5	-	-
TGCAGCGTTGGCGGGGCCGTTGAGACCCAGTACTTC	CSVGGAVETQYF	TRBV29-1	TRBJ2-5	-	-
TGTGCCTGGACTATGGGGGGAGATGAGCAGTACTTC	CAWTMGGDEQYF	TRBV30	TRBJ2-7	-	-
TGTGCCAGCCATTCGAGCTCCTACAATGAGCAGTTCTTC	CASHSSSYNEQFF	TRBV28	TRBJ2-1	-	-
TGTGCCAGTAGTATTTTCCCCGGACAGGAAGGTAGCTACACCTTC	CASSIFPGQEGSYTF	TRBV19	TRBJ1-2	TRBD1	few
TGTGCCAGTAGTATAGGGACATGGCTGGACGAGCAGTACTTC	CASSIGTWLDEQYF	TRBV19	TRBJ2-7	-	-
TGTGCCAGCAGTTACCTCCGGAGGGAGGGCTATGGCTACACCTTC	CASSYLRREGYGYTF	TRBV6-5	TRBJ1-2	-	-
TGTGCCAGCATCAACAGGGGGCAAGGGTTCGAATATATTACCGGGGAGCTGTTTTTT	CASINRGQGFEYITGELFF	TRBV7-9	TRBJ2-2	TRBD1	once
TGTGCCAGCAGCTTTGGACAGTCCTACAATGAGCAGTTCTTC	CASSFGQSYNEQFF	TRBV7-6	TRBJ2-1	-	-
TGTGCCAGCAGTCCCGGGAGGGGGAGAGAGACCCAGTACTTC	CASSPGRGRETQYF	TRBV28	TRBJ2-5	TRBD2	-
TGTGCCAGTAGTATGATCGAGTCCGGTAATGAAAAACTGTTTTTT	CASSMIESGNEKLFF	TRBV19	TRBJ1-4	-	-
TGTGCCAGCAACTACCGCAGCTCTGGAAACACCATATATTTT	CASNYRSSGNTIYF	TRBV28	TRBJ1-3	-	-
TGTGCCAGCAGCCCACTACGGCAAACGGGGAGCAATCAGCCCCAGCATTTT	CASSPLRQTGSNQPQHF	TRBV5-5	TRBJ1-5	-	-
TGTGCCAGCAGACTGGTTGGGGGCTCCTACGAGCAGTACTTC	CASRLVGGSYEQYF	TRBV6-1	TRBJ2-7	-	-
TGTGCCAGCAGCCAATTGGCGGGAAATTACAATGAGCAGTTCTTC	CASSQLAGNYNEQFF	TRBV5-4	TRBJ2-1	-	-
TGTGCCTGGAGTGCCGGGGACCTAGGGGATACGCAGTATTTT	CAWSAGDLGDTQYF	TRBV30	TRBJ2-3	-	-
TGTGCCAGCAGTATAAGGGGTAATCAGCCCCAGCATTTT	CASSIRGNQPQHF	TRBV6-1	TRBJ1-5	-	-
TGTGCCAGCAGCGTAGGAACTAGCGGGGCCCTGGGGGAAGAGACCCAGTACTTC	CASSVGTSGALGEETQYF	TRBV9	TRBJ2-5	TRBD2	-
TGTGCCAGCAGTTTAAAAGTCACGGGGATTTCCTACAATGAGCAGTTCTTC	CASSLKVTGISYNEQFF	TRBV28	TRBJ2-1	-	once
TGTGCCAGCAGCGCCGGACAGGGGACCATCAATCAGCCCCAGCATTTT	CASSAGQGTINQPQHF	TRBV28	TRBJ1-5	TRBD1	once
TGTGCCAGCAGTCCCAATGGCATAGCCAAAAACATTCAGTACTTC	CASSPNGIAKNIQYF	TRBV7-3	TRBJ2-4	-	-
TGTGCCAGCAGCTTAGGCGCCCTCCCAGGTGTCAACGAGCAGTACTTC	CASSLGALPGVNEQYF	TRBV13	TRBJ2-7	-	-
TGTGCCAGCAGCGACGCGGACCATAACATTCAGTACTTC	CASSDADHNIQYF	TRBV5-4	TRBJ2-4	-	-
TGTGCCAACACCGGGGACGGTGGCCCGGATACGCAGTATTTT	CANTGDGGPDTQYF	TRBV2	TRBJ2-3	-	-
TGTGCCAGCAGCGTAGCAGGGGAATATGGCTACACCTTC	CASSVAGEYGYTF	TRBV9	TRBJ1-2	-	once
TGTGCCAGCAGTGAAGCGCGTACAGGGGGGAGGAATGAGCAGTTCTTC	CASSEARTGGRNEQFF	TRBV2	TRBJ2-1	TRBD1	-
TGTGCCAGCAGTTTTGGGTTGGGGCAGAAAAACACCGGGGAGCTGTTTTTT	CASSFGLGQKNTGELFF	TRBV28	TRBJ2-2	-	-
TGTGCCAGCAGTGGTGACTACTATGGCTACACCTTC	CASSGDYYGYTF	TRBV2	TRBJ1-2	-	-
TGTGCCAGCAGGGGGACAGGGGCGGGTCACGGGGAGCTGTTTTTT	CASRGTGAGHGELFF	TRBV6-5	TRBJ2-2	TRBD1	-
TGCGCCAGCAGCCCGGCAGGCGGATTCTATGGCTACACCTTC	CASSPAGGFYGYTF	TRBV5-1	TRBJ1-2	-	-
TGTGCCAGCAGCCTGCAAGTGAACACTGAAGCTTTCTTT	CASSLQVNTEAFF	TRBV14	TRBJ1-1	-	-
TGTGCCAGCAAAAGCACAGTGAACAATCAGCCCCAGCATTTT	CASKSTVNNQPQHF	TRBV27	TRBJ1-5	-	once
TGTGCCAGCATAATCGACGGGGACTCCTACGAGCAGTACTTC	CASIIDGDSYEQYF	TRBV2	TRBJ2-7	-	once
TGTGCCAGCAGTAACGGGAGGGCCAAAGAGACCCAGTACTTC	CASSNGRAKETQYF	TRBV6-5	TRBJ2-5	TRBD2	-
TGTGCCAGCTCACCACCGAATAGCGGGAGTGTGACCCAGTACTTC	CASSPPNSGSVTQYF	TRBV18	TRBJ2-5	TRBD2	-
TGTGCCAGCAGTAAGGGGACAGTTGGCAATCAGCCCCAGCATTTT	CASSKGTVGNQPQHF	TRBV28	TRBJ1-5	TRBD1	-
TGTGCCAGCAGCCTAGGGCGGACTATTGAGCAGTACTTC	CASSLGRTIEQYF	TRBV7-9	TRBJ2-7	-	-
TGTGCCAGCAGCACCAGGGGTGTAAACACCATATATTTT	CASSTRGVNTIYF	TRBV5-4	TRBJ1-3	-	-
TGTGCCAGCAGTTTATCGTTCGGCGAGTGGCCCGGGAATTCACCCCTCCACTTT	CASSLSFGEWPGNSPLHF	TRBV28	TRBJ1-6	-	-
TGTGCCAGCAGTTACTCGATTATGAGGGTAGATACGCAGTATTTT	CASSYSIMRVDTQYF	TRBV6-5	TRBJ2-3	-	few
TGTGCCAGCAGCTTTTTGGGAATTCCCGGGGAGCTGTTTTTT	CASSFLGIPGELFF	TRBV7-9	TRBJ2-2	-	-
TGTGCCAGCACCCTAAGGCCCGGCGACAATGAGCAGTTCTTC	CASTLRPGDNEQFF	TRBV7-9	TRBJ2-1	-	-
TGCAGCGTTGAAGTCGGGGGCTCTCGCTACGAGCAGTACTTC	CSVEVGGSRYEQYF	TRBV29-1	TRBJ2-7	-	-
TGTGCCAGCAGCTCGACAGGGAACGAGCAGTACTTC	CASSSTGNEQYF	TRBV7-6	TRBJ2-7	TRBD1	-
TGTGCCAGCAGTTACCGGGGGCGGTCCTCCTACAATGAGCAGTTCTTC	CASSYRGRSSYNEQFF	TRBV6-5	TRBJ2-1	-	-
TGCGCCAGCAGCTTTTCAGGGGGGACCGGGGAGCTGTTTTTT	CASSFSGGTGELFF	TRBV5-1	TRBJ2-2	-	once
TGTGCCAGCAGCTTCGCAGAAAACACTGAAGCTTTCTTT	CASSFAENTEAFF	TRBV7-2	TRBJ1-1	-	-
TGTGCCAGCAGAATTCCGGGACAGGGAAAAGGAAGCTACGAGCAGTACTTC	CASRIPGQGKGSYEQYF	TRBV2	TRBJ2-7	TRBD1	many
TGCGCCAGCAGCCGGACAGCTAGCTCCTACGAGCAGTACTTC	CASSRTASSYEQYF	TRBV5-1	TRBJ2-7	-	medium-sized
TGTGCCAGCAATCAGGTTGGCCGCCAAGAGACCCAGTACTTC	CASNQVGRQETQYF	TRBV2	TRBJ2-5	-	-
TGTGCCTGGAGTGGGTCGACGGGGAGATACAATGAGCAGTTCTTC	CAWSGSTGRYNEQFF	TRBV30	TRBJ2-1	-	few
TGTGCCAGCAGTAGAACAGGGACAACTAATGAAAAACTGTTTTTT	CASSRTGTTNEKLFF	TRBV6-6	TRBJ1-4	-	-
TGTGCCAGCAGCTCCTCTCGGCCTGCGGAAAAACTGTTTTTT	CASSSSRPAEKLFF	TRBV5-5	TRBJ1-4	-	-
TGTGCCAGCAGTCCCCTGAACGGGTACACAGATACGCAGTATTTT	CASSPLNGYTDTQYF	TRBV27	TRBJ2-3	-	-
TGTGCCAGTAATTTTGGCAAGAACACTGAAGCTTTCTTT	CASNFGKNTEAFF	TRBV19	TRBJ1-1	-	few
TGTGCCAGCAGCCAAGATGTCGGCGGCTCTGGAAACACCATATATTTT	CASSQDVGGSGNTIYF	TRBV14	TRBJ1-3	-	-
TGTGCCAGCAGTCTACAGGGCAGGGAGTGGGAGACCCAGTACTTC	CASSLQGREWETQYF	TRBV27	TRBJ2-5	-	few
TGTGCCAGCAGCCCGAGGCTAGCGGGGGTGGCAGATACGCAGTATTTT	CASSPRLAGVADTQYF	TRBV7-2	TRBJ2-3	TRBD2	-
TGTGCCAGCAGTGTGACAGGGGGAGAGACCCAGTACTTC	CASSVTGGETQYF	TRBV2	TRBJ2-5	TRBD1	-